This T cell receptor beta chain was documented in a study of T cells in Graves' hyperthyroidism and ophthalmopathy. It was RNA transcripts that yielded the amplified TCR beta CDR3 regions. The HTBI primer set drove a first-round RT-PCR of the TCR CDR3. TCRdb reanalysed the multiplex PCR reads using MiXCR and keeps one entry per CDR3 protein. The table has over 150,000 distinct CDR3 sequences, roughly a sixth seen once. At least ten counts were recorded for this clonotype. Used for diagnoses were clinical symptoms, serum thyroxine and TRAb, thyroid ultrasound and orbital computed tomography. The ends were cut back, 5 bases at V and 5 bases at J, with 7 bases in the middle. CDR3 size: 12 residues. CDR1 is MNHNS, CDR2 SASEGT, per germline.

The clonotype originates from a woman in her 50s with Graves' hyperthyroidism. This sequence joins TRBV6-1 and TRBJ1-5; no firm D call. The sequencing input was blood. CDR3 DNA sequence: TGTGCCAGCAGTTCGATCGATCAGCCCCAGCATTTT. Its translation is CASSSIDQPQHF.